This T cell receptor (beta chain) appears in the sequencing data of a study of cytomegalovirus exposure and HLA in healthy donors. Study in general: As released early, the data held some 85 million unique TCRs from HLA-typed donors. Within the Caucasian-associated ancestry cluster were approximately 77% of the approximately 400 genotyped donors.

Primers for the PCR totalled 60 Vbeta and 13 Jbeta. Sequencing used immunoSEQ multiplex PCR; TCRdb keeps in-frame clones, though not all of them. The sample consists of approximately 110,000 clones, roughly four fifths of them appearing once. This CDR3 is 13 amino acids long. CDR1 is SGHRS, CDR2 YFSETQ, per germline. V was clipped by 4 bases and J by 6 bases; unmatched bases: 5. Study-wide findings and caveats: Reports indicated that the classifier achieved high specificity and sensitivity in diagnosing cytomegalovirus status. Sequencing likely caused a cluster of highly shared sequence variants.

In its sample, this clone was seen a few times. What it binds is not known. Sequenced: PBMCs. The receptor comes from a man between 45 and 60 years old in good health and CMV-seronegative. J is TRBJ2-7 and V is TRBV5-1; TRBD2 agrees at 9 bases. The DNA of the CDR3 is TGCGCCAGCAGCCCTAGCGGGGATGGCGAGCAGTACGTC. Residues: CASSPSGDGEQYV.